This T cell receptor beta chain was recovered during a study of T-cell memory formation after mild COVID-19. For the study at large: Across donors, TCR clusters were largely donor specific. Broader study findings: Contracting clones localized mainly to CM and EM when CD4+ and mainly to EMRA when CD8+.

Germline-derived CDR1 and CDR2 are MGHDK and SYGVNS. The CDR3 length is 14 residues. V lost 4 bases to trimming and J lost 6 bases, with 13 bases between them. Remarks on this clonotype: Its antigen remains unidentified.

Constant-segment primers and 5'RACE yielded cDNA libraries for TCR alpha and TCR beta, each carrying sample barcodes and UMIs. TCRdb reprocessed the 5' RACE reads with MiXCR, giving one entry per CDR3 protein. The table lists approximately 490,000 distinct CDR3 sequences, about a fifth of them singletons, with about 12% in the top ten. The material sequenced was PBMCs or a T cell subset sorted from them (not recorded which). The source of this sequence is an adult woman who had mild COVID-19 (a few samples of this study predate the infection). Cell type and time point are not known. This chain uses TRBV25-1 with TRBJ1-5; tentatively, D is TRBD1 (6 bases). The CDR3 reads CASSANREGQPQHF. CDR3 in DNA: TGTGCCAGCAGTGCGAACAGGGAAGGTCAGCCCCAGCATTTT.